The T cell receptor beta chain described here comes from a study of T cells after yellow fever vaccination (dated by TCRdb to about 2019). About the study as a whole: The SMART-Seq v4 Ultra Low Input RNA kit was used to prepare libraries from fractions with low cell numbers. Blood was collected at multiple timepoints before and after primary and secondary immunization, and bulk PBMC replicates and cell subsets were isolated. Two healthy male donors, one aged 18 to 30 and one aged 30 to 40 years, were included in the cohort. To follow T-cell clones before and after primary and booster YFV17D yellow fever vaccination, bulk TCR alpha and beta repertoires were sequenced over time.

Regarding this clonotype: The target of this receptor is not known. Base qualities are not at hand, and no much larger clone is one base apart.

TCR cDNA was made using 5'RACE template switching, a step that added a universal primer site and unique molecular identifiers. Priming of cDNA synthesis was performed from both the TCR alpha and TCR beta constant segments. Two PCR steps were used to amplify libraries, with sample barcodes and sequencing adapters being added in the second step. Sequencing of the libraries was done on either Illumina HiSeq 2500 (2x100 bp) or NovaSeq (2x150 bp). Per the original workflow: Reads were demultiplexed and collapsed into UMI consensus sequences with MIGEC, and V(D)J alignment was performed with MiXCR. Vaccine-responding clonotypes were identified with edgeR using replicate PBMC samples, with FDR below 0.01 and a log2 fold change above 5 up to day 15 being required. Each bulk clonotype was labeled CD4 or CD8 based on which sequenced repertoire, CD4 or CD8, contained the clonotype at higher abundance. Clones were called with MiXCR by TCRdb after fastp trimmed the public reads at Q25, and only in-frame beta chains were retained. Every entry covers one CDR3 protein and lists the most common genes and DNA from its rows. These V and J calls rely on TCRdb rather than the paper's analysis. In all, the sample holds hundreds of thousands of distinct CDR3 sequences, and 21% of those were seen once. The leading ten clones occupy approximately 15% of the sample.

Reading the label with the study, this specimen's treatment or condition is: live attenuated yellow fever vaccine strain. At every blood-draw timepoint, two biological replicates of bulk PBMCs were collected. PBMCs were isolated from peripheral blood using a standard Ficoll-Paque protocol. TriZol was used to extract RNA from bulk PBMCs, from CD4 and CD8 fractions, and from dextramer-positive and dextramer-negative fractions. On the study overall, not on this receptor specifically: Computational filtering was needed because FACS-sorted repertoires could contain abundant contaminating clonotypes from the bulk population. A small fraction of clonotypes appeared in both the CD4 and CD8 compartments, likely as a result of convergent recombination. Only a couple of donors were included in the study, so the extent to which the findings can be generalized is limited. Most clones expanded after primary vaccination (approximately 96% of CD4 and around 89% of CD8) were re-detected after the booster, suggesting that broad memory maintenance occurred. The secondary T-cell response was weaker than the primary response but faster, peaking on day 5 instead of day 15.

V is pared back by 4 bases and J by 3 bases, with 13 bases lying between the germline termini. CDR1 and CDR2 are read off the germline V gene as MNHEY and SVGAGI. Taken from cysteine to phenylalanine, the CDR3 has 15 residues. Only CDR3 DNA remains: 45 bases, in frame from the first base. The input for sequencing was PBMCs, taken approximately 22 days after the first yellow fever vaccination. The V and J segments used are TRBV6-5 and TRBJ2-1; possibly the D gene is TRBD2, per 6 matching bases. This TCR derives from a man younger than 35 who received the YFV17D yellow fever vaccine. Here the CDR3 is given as CASSLGLPYYNEQFF. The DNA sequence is TGTGCCAGCAGTTTGGGACTCCCCTACTACAATGAGCAGTTCTTC.